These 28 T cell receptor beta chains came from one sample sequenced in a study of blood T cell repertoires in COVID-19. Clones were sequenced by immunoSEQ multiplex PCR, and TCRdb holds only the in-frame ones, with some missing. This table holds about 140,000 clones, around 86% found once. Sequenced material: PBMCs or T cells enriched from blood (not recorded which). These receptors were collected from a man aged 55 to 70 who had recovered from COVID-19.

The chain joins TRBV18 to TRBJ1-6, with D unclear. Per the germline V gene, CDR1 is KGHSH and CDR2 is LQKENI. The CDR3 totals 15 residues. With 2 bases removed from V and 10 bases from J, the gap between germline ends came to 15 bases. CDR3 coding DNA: TGTGCCAGCTCACCAACGACGGTACGGGAGTCACCCCTCCACTTT. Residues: CASSPTTVRESPLHF.

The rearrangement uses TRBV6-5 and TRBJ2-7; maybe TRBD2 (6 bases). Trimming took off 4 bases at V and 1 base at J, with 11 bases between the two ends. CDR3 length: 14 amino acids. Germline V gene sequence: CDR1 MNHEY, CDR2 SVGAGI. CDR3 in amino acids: CASSWGLISYEQYF. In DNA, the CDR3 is TGTGCCAGCAGTTGGGGACTGATTTCCTACGAGCAGTACTTC.

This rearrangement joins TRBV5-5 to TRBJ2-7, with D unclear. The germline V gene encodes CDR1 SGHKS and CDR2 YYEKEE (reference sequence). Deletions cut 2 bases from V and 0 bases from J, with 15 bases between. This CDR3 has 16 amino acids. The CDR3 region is CASSLTSAVLSYEQYF. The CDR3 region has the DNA TGTGCCAGCAGCTTAACCTCTGCAGTCCTCTCCTACGAGCAGTACTTC.

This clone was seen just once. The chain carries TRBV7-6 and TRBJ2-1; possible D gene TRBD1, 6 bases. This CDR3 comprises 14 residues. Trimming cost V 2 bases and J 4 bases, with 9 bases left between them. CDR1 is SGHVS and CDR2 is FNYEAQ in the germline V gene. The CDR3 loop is CASSLIGQYNEQFF. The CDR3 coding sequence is TGTGCCAGCAGCTTAATTGGACAGTACAATGAGCAGTTCTTC.

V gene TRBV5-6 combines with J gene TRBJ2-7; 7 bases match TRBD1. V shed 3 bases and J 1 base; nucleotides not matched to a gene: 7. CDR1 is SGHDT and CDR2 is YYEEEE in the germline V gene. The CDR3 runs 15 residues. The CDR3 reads CASSSFGQESYEQYF. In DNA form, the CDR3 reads TGTGCCAGCAGCTCTTTTGGACAGGAGTCCTACGAGCAGTACTTC. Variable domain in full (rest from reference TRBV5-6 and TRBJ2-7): DAGVTQSPTHLIKTRGQQVTLRCSPKSGHDTVSWYQQALGQGPQFIFQYYEEEERQRGNFPDRFSGHQFPNYSSELNVNALLLGDSALYLCASSSFGQESYEQYFGPGTRLTVT.

This CDR3 is CASRAPLGELFF. The CDR3 DNA sequence: TGTGCCAGCAGGGCCCCGCTCGGGGAGCTGTTTTTT. The chain joins TRBV28 to TRBJ2-2; D gene ambiguous. Germline V gene data show CDR1 as MDHEN and CDR2 as SYDVKM. Trimming shortened V by 6 bases and J by 7 bases, and 9 bases separated the two germline ends. This CDR3 is 12 amino acids long.

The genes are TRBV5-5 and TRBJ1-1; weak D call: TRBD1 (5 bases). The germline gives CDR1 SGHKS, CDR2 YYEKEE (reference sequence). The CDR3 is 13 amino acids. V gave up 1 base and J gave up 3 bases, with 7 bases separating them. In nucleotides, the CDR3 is TGTGCCAGCAGCTTGACAGGCCACACTGAAGCTTTCTTT. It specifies CASSLTGHTEAFF.

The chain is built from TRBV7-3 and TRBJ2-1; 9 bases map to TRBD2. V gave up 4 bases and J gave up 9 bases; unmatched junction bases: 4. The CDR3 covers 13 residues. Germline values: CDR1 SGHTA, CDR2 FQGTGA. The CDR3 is CASSSHSGSEQFF. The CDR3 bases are TGTGCCAGCAGCTCCCATAGCGGGAGTGAGCAGTTCTTC.

The CDR3 is CAWSVNSGQRNSPLHF. In DNA, the CDR3 is TGTGCCTGGAGTGTAAACTCCGGACAGCGAAATTCACCCCTCCACTTT. J is TRBJ1-6 and V is TRBV30; D may be TRBD1 (6 bases). CDR3 length equals 16 residues. From germline, CDR1 is GTSNPN and CDR2 SVGIG (reference sequence). V was trimmed by 0 bases and J by 7 bases, leaving 16 bases between them. The entire variable domain, with the rest obtained from reference TRBV30 and TRBJ1-6, is as follows: SQTIHQWPATLVQPVGSPLSLECTVEGTSNPNLYWYRQAAGRGLQLLFYSVGIGQISSEVPQNLSASRPQDRQFILSSKKLLLSDSGFYLCAWSVNSGQRNSPLHFGNGTRLTVT.

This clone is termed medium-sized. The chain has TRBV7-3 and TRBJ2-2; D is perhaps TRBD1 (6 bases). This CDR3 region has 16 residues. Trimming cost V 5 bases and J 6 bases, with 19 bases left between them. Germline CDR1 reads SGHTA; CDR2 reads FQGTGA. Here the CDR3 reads CASSLPGTSKPGELFF. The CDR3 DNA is TGTGCCAGCAGCCTCCCCGGGACATCAAAACCCGGGGAGCTGTTTTTT.

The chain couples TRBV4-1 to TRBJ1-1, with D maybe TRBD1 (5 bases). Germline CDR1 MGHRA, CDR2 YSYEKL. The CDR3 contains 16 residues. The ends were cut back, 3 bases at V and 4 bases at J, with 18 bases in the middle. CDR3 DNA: TGCGCCAGCAGCCAGAACACAAGCCCAGGGATCACTGAAGCTTTCTTT. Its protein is CASSQNTSPGITEAFF.

CDR3 DNA: TGCGCCAGTTCCCGGGGTGCGGGAGAGACCCAGTACTTC. The encoded protein is CASSRGAGETQYF. The chain carries TRBV10-1 and TRBJ2-5, with a tentative D call TRBD2 (5 bases). Between the trimmed V and J ends, which lost 9 bases and 4 bases, there was a span of 15 bases. The CDR3 runs to 13 residues. Germline assignment: CDR1 WNHNN and CDR2 SYGVQD (reference sequence).

CDR3 sequence reads: CASTPSPHRGGVYEQYF. In DNA, the CDR3 is TGTGCCAGCACCCCAAGCCCCCACAGGGGCGGGGTCTACGAGCAGTACTTC. The V call is TRBV28, the J call TRBJ2-7; TRBD1 is a possible D gene (7 bases). The CDR3 extends over 17 amino acids. Looked up from germline, CDR1 is MDHEN and CDR2 is SYDVKM. V lost 7 bases and J lost 3, with 25 bases in between.

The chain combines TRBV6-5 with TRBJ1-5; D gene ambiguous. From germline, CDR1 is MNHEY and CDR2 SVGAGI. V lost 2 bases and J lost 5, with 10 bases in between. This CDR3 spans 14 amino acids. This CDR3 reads CASSYAEGDQPQHF. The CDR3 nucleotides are TGTGCCAGCAGTTACGCTGAGGGCGATCAGCCCCAGCATTTT.

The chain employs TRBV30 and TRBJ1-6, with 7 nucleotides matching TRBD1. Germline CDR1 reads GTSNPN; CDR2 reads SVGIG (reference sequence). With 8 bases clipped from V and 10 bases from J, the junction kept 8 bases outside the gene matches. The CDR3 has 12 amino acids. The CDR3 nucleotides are TGTGCCAGGGACAGAGGGGGCTCACCCCTCCACTTT. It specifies CARDRGGSPLHF.

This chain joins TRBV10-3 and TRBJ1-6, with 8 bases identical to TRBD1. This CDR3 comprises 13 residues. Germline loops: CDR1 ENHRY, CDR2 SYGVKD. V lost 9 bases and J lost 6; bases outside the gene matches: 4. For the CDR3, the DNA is TGTGCCATTTGGACAGGGTCTAATTCACCCCTCCACTTT. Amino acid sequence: CAIWTGSNSPLHF.

The CDR3 nucleotides are TGTGCCAGCAAGGGGGCAGGGGGCCTGTACGAGCAGTACTTC. Translated: CASKGAGGLYEQYF. The chain joins TRBV2 to TRBJ2-7, with TRBD1 identical over 8 bases. This CDR3 region has 14 residues. J lost 4 bases, V lost 7 bases, and 9 bases had no gene match. Germline-derived CDR1 and CDR2 are SNHLY and FYNNEI.

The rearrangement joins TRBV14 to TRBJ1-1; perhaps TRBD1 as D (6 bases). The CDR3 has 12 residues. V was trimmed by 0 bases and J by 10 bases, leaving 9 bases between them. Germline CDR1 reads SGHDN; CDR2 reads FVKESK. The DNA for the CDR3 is TGTGCCAGCAGCCAAGAAGGGGGTAGAGCTTTCTTT. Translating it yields CASSQEGGRAFF.

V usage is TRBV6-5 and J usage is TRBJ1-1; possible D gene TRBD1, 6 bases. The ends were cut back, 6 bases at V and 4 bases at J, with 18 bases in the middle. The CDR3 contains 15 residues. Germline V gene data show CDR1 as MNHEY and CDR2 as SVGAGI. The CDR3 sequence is CASRMQERGGTEAFF. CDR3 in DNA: TGTGCCAGCAGAATGCAGGAGAGGGGGGGCACTGAAGCTTTCTTT.

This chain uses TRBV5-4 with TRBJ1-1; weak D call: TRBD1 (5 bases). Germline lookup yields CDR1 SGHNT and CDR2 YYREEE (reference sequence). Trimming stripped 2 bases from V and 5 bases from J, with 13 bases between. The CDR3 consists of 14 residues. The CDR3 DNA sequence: TGTGCCAGCAGCTTTCGGGGCGCGGGAACTGAAGCTTTCTTT. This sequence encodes CASSFRGAGTEAFF.

CDR3 sequence: CASKVNSGPETQYF. CDR3 DNA sequence: TGCGCCAGCAAGGTTAATAGCGGTCCCGAGACCCAGTACTTC. The rearrangement links TRBV5-1 to TRBJ2-5, with D possibly TRBD2 on 6 matching bases. Between the trimmed V and J ends, which lost 6 bases and 5 bases, there was a span of 17 bases. CDR1 is SGHRS and CDR2 is YFSETQ in the germline V gene. CDR3 size: 14 residues.

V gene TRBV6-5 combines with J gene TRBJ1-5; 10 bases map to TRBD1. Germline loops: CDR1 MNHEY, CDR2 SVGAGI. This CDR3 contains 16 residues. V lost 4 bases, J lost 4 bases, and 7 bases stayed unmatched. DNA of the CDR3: TGTGCCAGCAGTTCCGGGACAGGGGTGACTAATCAGCCCCAGCATTTT. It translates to CASSSGTGVTNQPQHF.

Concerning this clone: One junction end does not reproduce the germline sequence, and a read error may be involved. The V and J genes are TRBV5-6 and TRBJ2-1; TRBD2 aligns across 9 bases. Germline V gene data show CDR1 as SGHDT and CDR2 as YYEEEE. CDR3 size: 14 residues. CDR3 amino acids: CASSLVGLAGFSLF. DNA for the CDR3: TGTGCCAGCAGCTTGGTGGGGCTAGCGGGGTTCTCCCTCTTC.

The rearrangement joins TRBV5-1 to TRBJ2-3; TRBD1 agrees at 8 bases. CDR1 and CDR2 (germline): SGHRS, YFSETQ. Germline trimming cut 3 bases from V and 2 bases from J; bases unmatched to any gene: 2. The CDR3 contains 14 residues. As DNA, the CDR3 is TGCGCCAGCAGCTGGGACAGGCACACAGATACGCAGTATTTT. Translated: CASSWDRHTDTQYF.

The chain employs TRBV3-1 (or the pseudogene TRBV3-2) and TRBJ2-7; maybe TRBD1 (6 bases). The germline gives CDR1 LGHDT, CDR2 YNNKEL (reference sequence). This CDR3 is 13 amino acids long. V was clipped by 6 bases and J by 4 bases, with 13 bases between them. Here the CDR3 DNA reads TGTGCCAGCAGACCCCGGGACAAATACGAGCAGTACTTC. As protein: CASRPRDKYEQYF.

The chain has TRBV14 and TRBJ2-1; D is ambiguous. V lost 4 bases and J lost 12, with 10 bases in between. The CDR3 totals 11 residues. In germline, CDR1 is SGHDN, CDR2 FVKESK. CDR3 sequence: CASSPGPSQFF. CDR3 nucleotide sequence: TGTGCCAGCAGCCCTGGGCCGTCGCAGTTCTTC.

The CDR3 nucleotides are TGTGCCAGCAGCCGGAAGGGACAGAAGAACACTGAAGCTTTCTTT. Translation gives CASSRKGQKNTEAFF. The V and J genes are TRBV7-2 and TRBJ1-1; 7 bases are a match to TRBD1. The junction had 7 bases not matched to a gene; V was cut back by 5 bases and J by 1 base. The CDR3 has 15 amino acids. Germline loops: CDR1 SGHTA, CDR2 FQGNSA.

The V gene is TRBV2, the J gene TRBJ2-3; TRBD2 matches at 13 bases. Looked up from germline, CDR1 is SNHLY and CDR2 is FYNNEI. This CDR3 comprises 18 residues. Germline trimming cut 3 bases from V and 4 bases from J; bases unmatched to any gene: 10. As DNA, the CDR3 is TGTGCCAGCAGTGACTTCAAGACTAGCGGGAGGAACGCAGATACGCAGTATTTT. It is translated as CASSDFKTSGRNADTQYF.